Presented here are 32 T cell receptor beta chains from one specimen sequenced in a study of T cell clonotyping in hematopoietic cell transplantation. Time point in this sample: recipient sample about 28 days before transplant, after cytoreduction. Assay used: immunoSEQ multiplex PCR; TCRdb lists only in-frame clones, some missing. The table lists tens of thousands of clones, about nine tenths of them singletons. The material was peripheral blood mononuclear cells, obtained before stem cell transplant. The receptor set was obtained from a man in his fifties or sixties with biphenotypic leukemia. Some clones in this sample may be carry-over from other donors' samples.

This rearrangement joins TRBV6-5 to TRBJ2-5; 9 bases are a match to TRBD1. CDR3 length: 13 amino acids. CDR1 and CDR2 from the germline V gene are MNHEY and SVGAGI. Germline trimming cut 4 bases from V and 6 bases from J; bases unmatched to any gene: 3. The CDR3 nucleotides are TGTGCCAGCAGTTCGACAGGGGGGAAGACCCAGTACTTC. Its translation: CASSSTGGKTQYF.

This chain uses TRBV2 with TRBJ1-1; 7 nucleotides agree with TRBD1. Germline trimming cut 6 bases from V and 12 bases from J; bases unmatched to any gene: 10. The CDR3 contains 12 residues. The V gene's germline CDR1 is SNHLY and CDR2 FYNNEI. The CDR3 sequence: CASSPMGQRTFF. The CDR3 nucleotides read TGTGCCAGCAGCCCGATGGGACAGAGGACTTTCTTT. The full variable domain, with the rest looked up from reference TRBV2 and TRBJ1-1, is EPEVTQTPSHQVTQMGQEVILRCVPISNHLYFYWYRQILGQKVEFLVSFYNNEISEKSEIFDDQFSVERPDGSNFTLKIRSTKLEDSAMYFCASSPMGQRTFFGQGTRLTVV.

This clone was counted only a few times. The CDR3 loop reads CASSLSAGDDNQPQHF. The CDR3 DNA reads as TGTGCCAGCAGTTTATCGGCAGGGGACGACAATCAGCCCCAGCATTTT. The chain uses TRBV27 and TRBJ1-5; tentative D call: TRBD1 (6 bases). V was trimmed by 0 bases and J by 3 bases, leaving 12 bases between them. From germline, CDR1 is MNHEY and CDR2 SMNVEV (reference sequence). This CDR3 has 16 residues.

V usage is TRBV19 and J usage is TRBJ2-1, with TRBD2 matching over 10 bases. V shed 5 bases, J shed 9 bases, and the junction held 13 bases outside the gene matches. Germline CDR1 and CDR2: LNHDA and SQIVND (reference sequence). The CDR3 contains 16 residues. This CDR3 reads CASSETSGTALREQFF. The CDR3 DNA reads as TGTGCCAGTAGTGAAACTAGCGGGACAGCCTTACGTGAGCAGTTCTTC.

The rearrangement joins TRBV29-1 to TRBJ2-3; TRBD1 matches at 11 bases. Per the germline V gene, CDR1 is SQVTM and CDR2 is ANQGSEA. Trimming removed 7 bases from V and 4 bases from J; junction bases left unmatched: 4. CDR3 length: 13 amino acids. Here the CDR3 reads CSARTGGSDTQYF. The DNA for the CDR3 is TGCAGCGCCCGGACAGGGGGCTCAGATACGCAGTATTTT.

Note on this clone: Being one base from a much bigger clone, this may be a read error. This rearrangement joins TRBV7-8 to TRBJ2-3; 9 bases align to TRBD2. The CDR3 is 15 residues long. Per the germline V gene, CDR1 is SGHVS and CDR2 is FQNEAQ. V was clipped by 3 bases and J by 0 bases; unmatched bases: 1. The DNA for the CDR3 is TGTGCCAGCAGCTTTACTAGCGGGAGCACAGATACGCAGTATTTT. Translated, it gives CASSFTSGSTDTQYF. The variable domain in full, completed from reference TRBV7-8 and TRBJ2-3, reads GAGVSQSPRYKVAKRGQDVALRCDPISGHVSLFWYQQALGQGPEFLTYFQNEAQLDKSGLPSDRFFAERPEGSVSTLKIQRTQQEDSAVYLCASSFTSGSTDTQYFGPGTRLTVL.

This sequence joins TRBV5-1 and TRBJ2-1; TRBD2 matches at 7 bases. This CDR3 spans 19 amino acids. Germline assignment: CDR1 SGHRS and CDR2 YFSETQ. V was pared by 4 bases and J by 0 bases, with 16 bases of the junction left unmatched. The CDR3 here is CASSQNPWSGMSSYNEQFF. The CDR3 bases are TGCGCCAGCAGCCAGAACCCATGGAGCGGGATGAGCTCCTACAATGAGCAGTTCTTC.

The genes are TRBV2 and TRBJ1-2, with 9 bases lining up with TRBD1. The germline V gene has CDR1 SNHLY and CDR2 FYNNEI. The J segment lost 8 bases and the V segment lost 5 bases, leaving 3 bases of the junction unmatched. The CDR3 is 12 amino acids. The CDR3 region has the DNA TGTGCCAGCAGTCTGGGACAGGGCGGCTACACCTTC. It encodes CASSLGQGGYTF.

The chain has TRBV5-1 and TRBJ2-3, with 7 positions matching TRBD2. Germline lookup yields CDR1 SGHRS and CDR2 YFSETQ. The J segment lost 0 bases and the V segment lost 5 bases, leaving 6 bases of the junction unmatched. The CDR3 sequence is 15 residues long. In DNA form, the CDR3 reads TGCGCCAGCAGAAAACTAGCGACTAGCACAGATACGCAGTATTTT. This translates into CASRKLATSTDTQYF. The full variable domain, completed using reference TRBV5-1 and TRBJ2-3, is KAGVTQTPRYLIKTRGQQVTLSCSPISGHRSVSWYQQTPGQGLQFLFEYFSETQRNKGNFPGRFSGRQFSNSRSEMNVSTLELGDSALYLCASRKLATSTDTQYFGPGTRLTVL.

The V and J genes are TRBV5-4 and TRBJ2-7; 7 bases line up with TRBD2. J lost 5 bases, V lost 3 bases, and 2 bases had no gene match. In germline, CDR1 is SGHNT, CDR2 YYREEE (reference sequence). The CDR3 has 12 amino acids. CDR3 DNA: TGTGCCAGCAGCTCGGGGGGTAACGAGCAGTACTTC. Translating it yields CASSSGGNEQYF. The whole variable domain, filled in from reference TRBV5-4 and TRBJ2-7, reads ETGVTQSPTHLIKTRGQQVTLRCSSQSGHNTVSWYQQALGQGPQFIFQYYREEENGRGNFPPRFSGLQFPNYSSELNVNALELDDSALYLCASSSGGNEQYFGPGTRLTVT.

The chain is built from TRBV30 and TRBJ1-4; D uncertain. Germline values: CDR1 GTSNPN, CDR2 SVGIG (reference sequence). The CDR3 contains 15 residues. V gave up 0 bases and J gave up 2 bases, with 10 bases separating them. The CDR3 sequence: CAWSVRMRTNEKLFF. The CDR3 nucleotides read TGTGCCTGGAGTGTACGTATGCGGACTAATGAAAAACTGTTTTTT.

V usage is TRBV19 and J usage is TRBJ2-7; the match to TRBD2 covers 9 bases. The CDR3 spans 15 residues. The J segment lost 6 bases and the V segment lost 4 bases, leaving 10 bases of the junction unmatched. Germline assignment: CDR1 LNHDA and CDR2 SQIVND (reference sequence). CDR3 coding DNA: TGTGCCAGTAGTAGGAAAGCGGGAGGACCGTTCGAGCAGTACTTC. Residues: CASSRKAGGPFEQYF.

The genes are TRBV6-5 and TRBJ1-1; a weak D match, TRBD1 (5 bases). This CDR3 has 14 amino acids. Looked up from germline, CDR1 is MNHEY and CDR2 is SVGAGI. Trimming shortened V by 0 bases and J by 10 bases, and 15 bases separated the two germline ends. This CDR3 is CASSYSGQGYPAFF. CDR3 DNA sequence: TGTGCCAGCAGTTACTCAGGGCAGGGCTATCCAGCTTTCTTT.

This clone appeared a single time. V usage is TRBV11-2 and J usage is TRBJ2-7; D is unclear. Trimming removed 0 bases at V and 10 bases at J, with 16 bases between. The CDR3 covers 14 residues. Germline loops: CDR1 SGHAT, CDR2 FQNNGV. CDR3 residues: CASSLDGTTAPQYF. CDR3 nucleotides: TGTGCCAGCAGCTTAGATGGTACAACGGCTCCACAGTACTTC. The variable domain in full, completed from reference TRBV11-2 and TRBJ2-7, reads EAGVAQSPRYKIIEKRQSVAFWCNPISGHATLYWYQQILGQGPKLLIQFQNNGVVDDSQLPKDRFSAERLKGVDSTLKIQPAKLEDSAVYLCASSLDGTTAPQYFGPGTRLTVT.

This clone was seen once. This chain connects TRBV7-2 to TRBJ2-1, with 9 positions matching TRBD2. Per germline, CDR1 SGHTA and CDR2 FQGNSA. This CDR3 comprises 18 residues. V was pared by 1 base and J by 0 bases, with 7 bases of the junction left unmatched. In DNA form, the CDR3 reads TGTGCCAGCAGCTTAGGGTGGGGTAGCGGGAGCTCCTACAATGAGCAGTTCTTC. Translation: CASSLGWGSGSSYNEQFF.

The chain carries TRBV2 and TRBJ1-1, with a possible D match to TRBD1 (6 bases). Per germline, CDR1 SNHLY and CDR2 FYNNEI. Trimming stripped 8 bases from V and 11 bases from J, with 15 bases between. The CDR3 consists of 11 residues. The CDR3 region is CASAPGGRAFF. CDR3 in DNA: TGTGCCAGCGCCCCCGGGGGCCGGGCTTTCTTT.

V is TRBV6-1 and J is TRBJ2-6, with a weak D call TRBD1 (7 bases). Germline V gene sequence: CDR1 MNHNS, CDR2 SASEGT. CDR3 size: 16 residues. V lost 5 bases and J lost 2, with 13 bases in between. The CDR3 here is CASSKDREAGANVLTF. The CDR3 bases are TGTGCCAGCAGTAAAGACAGGGAGGCTGGGGCCAACGTCCTGACTTTC.

The gene calls are TRBV6-5 and TRBJ1-1; D ambiguous. CDR1 is MNHEY, CDR2 SVGAGI, per germline. The CDR3 is made up of 15 amino acids. Trimming stripped 0 bases from V and 0 bases from J, with 8 bases between. The CDR3 nucleotides read TGTGCCAGCAGTTACTCGCCGGGGATGAACACTGAAGCTTTCTTT. Translated, it gives CASSYSPGMNTEAFF.

J is TRBJ2-7 and V is TRBV30; D may be TRBD1 (6 bases). Per germline, CDR1 GTSNPN and CDR2 SVGIG (reference sequence). There are 14 residues in the CDR3. Deletions cut 2 bases from V and 4 bases from J, with 15 bases between. CDR3 sequence (DNA): TGTGCCTGGAGTAGACACCTGGGGGCTTACGAGCAGTACTTC. Translated: CAWSRHLGAYEQYF.

The chain carries TRBV28 and TRBJ2-2; the match to TRBD2 covers 11 bases. V shed 6 bases, J shed 6 bases, and the junction held 6 bases outside the gene matches. Per the germline V gene, CDR1 is MDHEN and CDR2 is SYDVKM. This CDR3 comprises 15 residues. This CDR3 is CASRYTSGRAGELFF. In nucleotides, the CDR3 is TGTGCCAGCAGATACACTAGCGGGAGAGCCGGGGAGCTGTTTTTT.

This chain links TRBV19 with TRBJ1-1; no firm D call. Looked up from germline, CDR1 is LNHDA and CDR2 is SQIVND (reference sequence). This CDR3 comprises 14 residues. Trimming took 1 base from V and 1 from J, leaving 7 bases between them. In DNA form, the CDR3 reads TGTGCCAGTAGTATAGGACTAGAGAACACTGAAGCTTTCTTT. Translated, it gives CASSIGLENTEAFF.

This sequence joins TRBV13 and TRBJ1-2; D ambiguous. Trimming pared 2 bases from V and 1 base from J, leaving 11 bases between. Germline CDR1 is PRHDT and CDR2 is FYEKMQ (reference sequence). CDR3 length: 15 residues. The CDR3 DNA sequence: TGTGCCAGCAGCTTATACCGACATCTTAACTATGGCTACACCTTC. Translating it yields CASSLYRHLNYGYTF.

The gene calls are TRBV27 and TRBJ2-6; D is perhaps TRBD2 (5 bases). V was pared by 5 bases and J by 2 bases, with 10 bases between. In germline, CDR1 is MNHEY, CDR2 SMNVEV (reference sequence). This CDR3 comprises 15 residues. The CDR3 region is CASSSLLAGANVLTF. The CDR3 region has the DNA TGTGCCAGCAGTAGCTTACTAGCTGGGGCCAACGTCCTGACTTTC.

The DNA for the CDR3 is TGTGCCAGTAGCCCCGGGACAGGGGAAGGGGGACAAGAGACCCAGTACTTC. Its protein is CASSPGTGEGGQETQYF. V is TRBV19 and J is TRBJ2-5; 10 bases match TRBD1. CDR3 size: 17 residues. V was clipped by 6 bases and J by 2 bases; unmatched bases: 12. Germline assignment: CDR1 LNHDA and CDR2 SQIVND (reference sequence).

The chain combines TRBV6-5 with TRBJ2-3; D is possibly TRBD2 (5 bases). The CDR3 extends over 12 amino acids. V lost 6 bases and J 6 bases, leaving 10 bases between the germline ends. Germline CDR1 is MNHEY and CDR2 is SVGAGI. In DNA form, the CDR3 reads TGTGCCAGCAGCCCTCCGGGGGATACGCAGTATTTT. Protein product: CASSPPGDTQYF.

V usage is TRBV6-1 and J usage is TRBJ2-7; D uncertain. V was cut by 0 bases and J by 2 bases, with 11 bases left in between. Per the germline V gene, CDR1 is MNHNS and CDR2 is SASEGT. The CDR3 contains 15 residues. The CDR3 loop is CASSEAHSHPYEQYF. CDR3 nucleotide sequence: TGTGCCAGCAGTGAAGCGCATTCACACCCCTACGAGCAGTACTTC.

This chain joins TRBV6-1 and TRBJ1-5; D perhaps matches TRBD1 (6 bases). V was trimmed by 4 bases and J by 7 bases, leaving 14 bases between them. The CDR3 sequence is 14 residues long. CDR1 and CDR2 from the germline V gene are MNHNS and SASEGT. This CDR3 is CASSGGAEPQPQHF. The CDR3 DNA follows: TGTGCCAGCAGTGGGGGGGCTGAGCCCCAGCCCCAGCATTTT.

In this sample, this clone turned up a few times. This chain connects TRBV18 to TRBJ1-1; D is perhaps TRBD1 (6 bases). Trimming cost V 4 bases and J 3 bases, with 12 bases left between them. The CDR3 runs to 14 residues. The germline gives CDR1 KGHSH, CDR2 LQKENI. The CDR3 DNA follows: TGTGCCAGCTCACGGAGGGGGGGCCACACTGAAGCTTTCTTT. Its translation is CASSRRGGHTEAFF.

This clone was counted a few times. V usage is TRBV10-1 and J usage is TRBJ2-7, with D possibly being TRBD1 (6 bases). Trimming took 6 bases from V and 1 from J, leaving 10 bases between them. The CDR3 contains 13 residues. From germline, CDR1 is WNHNN and CDR2 SYGVQD (reference sequence). The CDR3 sequence is CASSATGSYEQYF. The CDR3 region has the DNA TGCGCCAGCAGCGCCACAGGGTCCTACGAGCAGTACTTC.

The chain couples TRBV7-6 to TRBJ2-2; 8 bases are shared with TRBD2. The germline V gene has CDR1 SGHVS and CDR2 FNYEAQ. This CDR3 has 16 amino acids. J lost 0 bases, V lost 4 bases, and 4 bases had no gene match. Written as DNA, the CDR3 is TGTGCCAGCAGCTCAGTACTAGCGGCGAACACCGGGGAGCTGTTTTTT. Translation gives CASSSVLAANTGELFF. Full variable domain (outside the CDR3, taken from reference TRBV7-6 and TRBJ2-2): GAGVSQSPRYKVTKRGQDVALRCDPISGHVSLYWYRQALGQGPEFLTYFNYEAQQDKSGLPNDRFSAERPEGSISTLTIQRTEQRDSAMYRCASSSVLAANTGELFFGEGSRLTVL.

The chain is built from TRBV13 and TRBJ2-7; 8 nucleotides match TRBD1. The CDR3 totals 15 residues. Germline V gene data show CDR1 as PRHDT and CDR2 as FYEKMQ (reference sequence). Trimming cost V 5 bases and J 4 bases; bases outside gene matches: 10. The CDR3, as DNA: TGTGCCAGCAGCCATACCGGACAGGGACCGTACGAGCAGTACTTC. It codes for CASSHTGQGPYEQYF.

CDR3 loop: CASSLAGGYEQYF. The CDR3 DNA reads TGTGCCAGCAGTTTAGCGGGGGGGTACGAGCAGTACTTC. The rearrangement joins TRBV28 to TRBJ2-7; TRBD2 agrees at 9 bases. The CDR3 has 13 amino acids. CDR1 and CDR2 from the germline V gene are MDHEN and SYDVKM. The junction had 0 bases not matched to a gene; V was cut back by 2 bases and J by 4 bases.